This T cell receptor (beta chain) comes out of a study of blood T cell repertoires in COVID-19. Study context: The study drew acute and convalescent COVID-19 samples from the United States, Italy and Spain. T cells, B-cell-depleted T cells, or PBMCs supplied cDNA or gDNA.

Authors' analysis steps: Reference gene primer amplification yielded estimated nucleated cell counts. Assay used: immunoSEQ multiplex PCR; TCRdb lists only in-frame clones, some missing. From that table come the V and J calls and clone size; the DNA was used to work out D and trimming. The sample consists of about 210,000 clones, around 80% of them appearing once. The source material was peripheral blood. This receptor was identified in a woman aged 40 to 55 with acute or convalescent COVID-19.

CDR3 loop: CASSVEGTNTGELFF. The CDR3, as DNA: TGTGCCAGCAGCGTAGAGGGGACAAACACCGGGGAGCTGTTTTTT. The rearrangement joins TRBV9 to TRBJ2-2; a weak D match, TRBD1 (6 bases). CDR3 length equals 15 residues. V was trimmed by 0 bases and J by 2 bases, leaving 8 bases between them. Germline V CDR1 and CDR2: SGDLS, YYNGEE.